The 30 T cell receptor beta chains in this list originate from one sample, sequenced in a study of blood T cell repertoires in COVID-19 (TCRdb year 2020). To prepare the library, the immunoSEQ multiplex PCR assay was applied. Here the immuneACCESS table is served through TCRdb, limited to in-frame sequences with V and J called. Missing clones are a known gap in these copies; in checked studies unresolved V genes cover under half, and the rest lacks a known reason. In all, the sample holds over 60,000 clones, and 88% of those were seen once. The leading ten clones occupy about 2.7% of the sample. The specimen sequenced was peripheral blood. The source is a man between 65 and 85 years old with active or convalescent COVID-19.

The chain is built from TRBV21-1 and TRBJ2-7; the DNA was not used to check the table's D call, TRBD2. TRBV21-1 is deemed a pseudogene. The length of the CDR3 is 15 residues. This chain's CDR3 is CASSKPVDYAYEQYF. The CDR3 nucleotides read TGTGCCAGCAGCAAACCGGTGGACTACGCCTACGAGCAGTACTTC.

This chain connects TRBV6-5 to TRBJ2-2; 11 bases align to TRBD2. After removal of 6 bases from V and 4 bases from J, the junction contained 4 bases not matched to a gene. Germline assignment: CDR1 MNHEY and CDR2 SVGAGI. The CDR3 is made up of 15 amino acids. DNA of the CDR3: TGTGCCAGCAGGGTAGCGGGAGGGCCCACCGGGGAGCTGTTTTTT. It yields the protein CASRVAGGPTGELFF.

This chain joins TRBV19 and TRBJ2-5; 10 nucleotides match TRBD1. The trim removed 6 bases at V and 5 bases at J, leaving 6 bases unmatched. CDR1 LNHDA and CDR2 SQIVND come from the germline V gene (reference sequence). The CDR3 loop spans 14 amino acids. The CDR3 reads CASSWGQGWETQYF. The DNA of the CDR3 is TGTGCCAGTAGCTGGGGACAGGGGTGGGAGACCCAGTACTTC.

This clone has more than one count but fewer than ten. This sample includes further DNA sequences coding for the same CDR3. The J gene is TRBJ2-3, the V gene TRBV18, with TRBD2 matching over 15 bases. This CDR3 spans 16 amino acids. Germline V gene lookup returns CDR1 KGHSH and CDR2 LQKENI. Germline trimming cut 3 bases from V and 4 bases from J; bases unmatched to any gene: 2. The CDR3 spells CASSPGLAGGSDTQYF. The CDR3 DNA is TGTGCCAGCTCACCGGGACTAGCGGGGGGCTCAGATACGCAGTATTTT.

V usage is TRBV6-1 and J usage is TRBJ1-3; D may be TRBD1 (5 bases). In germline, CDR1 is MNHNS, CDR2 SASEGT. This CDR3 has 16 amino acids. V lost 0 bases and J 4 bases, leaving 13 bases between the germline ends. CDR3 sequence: CASSEAGQGSGNTIYF. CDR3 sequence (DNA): TGTGCCAGCAGTGAAGCGGGGCAGGGTTCGGGAAACACCATATATTTT.

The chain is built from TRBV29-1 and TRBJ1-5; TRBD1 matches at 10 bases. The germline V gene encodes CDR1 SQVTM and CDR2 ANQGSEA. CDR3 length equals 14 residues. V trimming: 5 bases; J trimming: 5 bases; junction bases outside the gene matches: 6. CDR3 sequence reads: CSVSGQGVDQPQHF. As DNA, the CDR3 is TGCAGCGTTTCTGGACAGGGGGTAGATCAGCCCCAGCATTTT.

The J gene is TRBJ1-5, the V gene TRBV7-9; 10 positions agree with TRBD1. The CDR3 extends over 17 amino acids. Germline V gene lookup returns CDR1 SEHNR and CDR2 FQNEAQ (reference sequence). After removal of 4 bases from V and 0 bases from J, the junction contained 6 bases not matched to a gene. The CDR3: CASSSGTGAPSNQPQHF. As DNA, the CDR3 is TGTGCCAGCAGCTCAGGGACAGGGGCGCCTAGCAATCAGCCCCAGCATTTT.

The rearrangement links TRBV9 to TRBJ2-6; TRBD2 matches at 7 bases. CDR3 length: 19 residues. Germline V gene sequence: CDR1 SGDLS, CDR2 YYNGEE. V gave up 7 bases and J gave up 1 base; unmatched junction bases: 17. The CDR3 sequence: CASSSSPGGLGSGANVLTF. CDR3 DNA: TGTGCCAGCTCTTCCTCCCCGGGGGGATTAGGATCTGGGGCCAACGTCCTGACTTTC.

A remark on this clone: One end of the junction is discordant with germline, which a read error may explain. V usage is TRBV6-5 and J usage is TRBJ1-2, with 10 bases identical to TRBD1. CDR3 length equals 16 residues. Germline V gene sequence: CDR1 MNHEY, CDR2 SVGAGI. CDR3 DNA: TGTGCCAGCAGTAACTCCCGGACAGGGGGTTTAGTTGGCTACACCTTC. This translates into CASSNSRTGGLVGYTF.

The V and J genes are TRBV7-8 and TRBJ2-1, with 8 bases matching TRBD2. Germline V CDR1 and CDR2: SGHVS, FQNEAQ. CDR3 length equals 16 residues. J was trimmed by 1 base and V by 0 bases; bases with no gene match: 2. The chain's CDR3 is CASSLASGSSYNEQFF. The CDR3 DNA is TGTGCCAGCAGCTTAGCGAGCGGGAGTTCCTACAATGAGCAGTTCTTC.

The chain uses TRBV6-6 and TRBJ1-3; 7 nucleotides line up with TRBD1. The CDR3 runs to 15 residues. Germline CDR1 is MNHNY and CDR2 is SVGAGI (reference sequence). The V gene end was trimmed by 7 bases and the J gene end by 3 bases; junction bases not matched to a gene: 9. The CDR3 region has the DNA TGTGCCAGCAACTCCGACAGGGTCGGTGGAAACACCATATATTTT. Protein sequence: CASNSDRVGGNTIYF.

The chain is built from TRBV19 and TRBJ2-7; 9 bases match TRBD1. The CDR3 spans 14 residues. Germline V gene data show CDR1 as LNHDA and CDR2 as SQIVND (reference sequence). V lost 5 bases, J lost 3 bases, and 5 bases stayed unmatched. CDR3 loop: CASSPRQGGYEQYF. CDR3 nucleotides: TGTGCCAGTAGTCCCCGACAGGGGGGCTACGAGCAGTACTTC.

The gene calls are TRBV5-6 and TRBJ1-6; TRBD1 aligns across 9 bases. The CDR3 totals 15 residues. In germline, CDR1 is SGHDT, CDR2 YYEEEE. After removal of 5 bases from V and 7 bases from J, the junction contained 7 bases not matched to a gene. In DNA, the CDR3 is TGTGCCAGCAGGGGCAACAGGGGGCAAAATTCACCCCTCCACTTT. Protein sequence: CASRGNRGQNSPLHF.

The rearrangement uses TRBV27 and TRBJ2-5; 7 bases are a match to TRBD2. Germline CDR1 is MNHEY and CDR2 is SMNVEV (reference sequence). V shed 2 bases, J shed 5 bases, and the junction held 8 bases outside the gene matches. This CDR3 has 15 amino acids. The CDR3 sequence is CASSLRREIKETQYF. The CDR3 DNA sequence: TGTGCCAGCAGTTTAAGGCGGGAGATCAAGGAGACCCAGTACTTC.

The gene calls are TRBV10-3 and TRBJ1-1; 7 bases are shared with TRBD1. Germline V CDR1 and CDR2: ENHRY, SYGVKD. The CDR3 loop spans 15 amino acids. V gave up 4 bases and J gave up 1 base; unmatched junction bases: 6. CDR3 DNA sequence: TGTGCCATCAGTGTCGACAGGGCATCGAACACTGAAGCTTTCTTT. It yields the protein CAISVDRASNTEAFF.

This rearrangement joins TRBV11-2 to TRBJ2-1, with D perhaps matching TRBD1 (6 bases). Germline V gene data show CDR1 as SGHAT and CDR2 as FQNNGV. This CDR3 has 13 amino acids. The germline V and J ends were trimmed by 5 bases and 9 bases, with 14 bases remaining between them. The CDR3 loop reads CASSPAGEREQFF. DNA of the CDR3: TGTGCCAGCAGCCCAGCAGGGGAACGTGAGCAGTTCTTC.

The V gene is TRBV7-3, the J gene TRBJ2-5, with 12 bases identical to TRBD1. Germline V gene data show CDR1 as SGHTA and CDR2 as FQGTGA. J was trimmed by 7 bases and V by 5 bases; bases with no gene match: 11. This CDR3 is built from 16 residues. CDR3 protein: CASSPSGTGGMGTQYF. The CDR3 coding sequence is TGTGCCAGCAGCCCGTCCGGGACAGGGGGCATGGGGACCCAGTACTTC.

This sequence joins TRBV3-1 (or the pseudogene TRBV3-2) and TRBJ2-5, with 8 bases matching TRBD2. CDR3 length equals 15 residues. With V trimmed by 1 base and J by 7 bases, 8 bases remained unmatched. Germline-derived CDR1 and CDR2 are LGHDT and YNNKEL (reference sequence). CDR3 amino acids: CASSQGLAGGGTQYF. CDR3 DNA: TGTGCCAGCAGCCAAGGTTTAGCCGGGGGGGGGACCCAGTACTTC.

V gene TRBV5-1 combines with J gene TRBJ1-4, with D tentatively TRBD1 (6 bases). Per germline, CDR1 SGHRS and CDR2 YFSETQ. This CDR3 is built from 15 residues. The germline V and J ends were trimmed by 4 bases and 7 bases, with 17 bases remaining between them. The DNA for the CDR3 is TGCGCCAGCAGCCCCGCGCAGGGGTGGACTGAAAAACTGTTTTTT. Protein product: CASSPAQGWTEKLFF.

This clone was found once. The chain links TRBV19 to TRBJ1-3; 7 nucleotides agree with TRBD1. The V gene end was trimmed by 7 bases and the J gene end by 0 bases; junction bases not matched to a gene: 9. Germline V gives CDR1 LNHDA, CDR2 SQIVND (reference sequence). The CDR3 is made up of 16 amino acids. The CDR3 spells CASTRHGTDSGNTIYF. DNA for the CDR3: TGTGCCAGTACCCGACACGGGACAGACTCTGGAAACACCATATATTTT.

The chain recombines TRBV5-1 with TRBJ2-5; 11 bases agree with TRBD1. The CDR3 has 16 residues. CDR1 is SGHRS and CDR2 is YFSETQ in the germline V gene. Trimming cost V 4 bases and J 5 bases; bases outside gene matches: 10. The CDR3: CASSLGQGVVRETQYF. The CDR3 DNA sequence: TGCGCCAGCAGCCTGGGACAGGGGGTTGTGAGGGAGACCCAGTACTTC. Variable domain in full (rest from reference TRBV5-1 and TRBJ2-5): KAGVTQTPRYLIKTRGQQVTLSCSPISGHRSVSWYQQTPGQGLQFLFEYFSETQRNKGNFPGRFSGRQFSNSRSEMNVSTLELGDSALYLCASSLGQGVVRETQYFGPGTRLLVL.

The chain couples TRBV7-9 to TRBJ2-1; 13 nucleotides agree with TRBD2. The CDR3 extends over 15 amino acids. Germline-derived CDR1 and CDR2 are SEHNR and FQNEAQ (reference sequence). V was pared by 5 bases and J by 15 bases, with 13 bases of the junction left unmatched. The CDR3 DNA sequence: TGTGCCAGCAGCAAGCCGGGACTAGCGGGAATAGAGGGGTTCTTC. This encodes CASSKPGLAGIEGFF.

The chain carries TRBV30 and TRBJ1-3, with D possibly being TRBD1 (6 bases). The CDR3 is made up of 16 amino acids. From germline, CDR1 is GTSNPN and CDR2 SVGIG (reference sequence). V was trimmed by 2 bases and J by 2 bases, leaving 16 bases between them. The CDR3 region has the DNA TGTGCCTGGAGTCCCCCCGGGGGGGCCCCTGGAAACACCATATATTTT. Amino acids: CAWSPPGGAPGNTIYF.

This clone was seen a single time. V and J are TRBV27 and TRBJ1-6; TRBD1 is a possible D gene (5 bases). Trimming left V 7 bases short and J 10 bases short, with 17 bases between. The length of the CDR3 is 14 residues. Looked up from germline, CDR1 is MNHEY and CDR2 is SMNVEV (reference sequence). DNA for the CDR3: TGTGCCAGCAAACTGACAGTGCGGGGCTCACCCCTCCACTTT. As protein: CASKLTVRGSPLHF.

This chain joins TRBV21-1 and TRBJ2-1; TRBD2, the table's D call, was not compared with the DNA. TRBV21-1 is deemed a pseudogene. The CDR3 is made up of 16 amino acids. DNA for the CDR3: TGTGCCAGCAGCAAAGCTTGCGGGATCCCCTACAATGAGCAGTTCTTC. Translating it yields CASSKACGIPYNEQFF.

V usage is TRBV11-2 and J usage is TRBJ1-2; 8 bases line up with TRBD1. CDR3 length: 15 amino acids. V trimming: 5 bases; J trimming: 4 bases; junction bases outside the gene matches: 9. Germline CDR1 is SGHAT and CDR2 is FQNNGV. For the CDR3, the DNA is TGTGCCAGCAGCGGTCGGACAGGGCCCTTCTATGGCTACACCTTC. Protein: CASSGRTGPFYGYTF. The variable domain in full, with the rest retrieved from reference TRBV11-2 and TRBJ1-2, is EAGVAQSPRYKIIEKRQSVAFWCNPISGHATLYWYQQILGQGPKLLIQFQNNGVVDDSQLPKDRFSAERLKGVDSTLKIQPAKLEDSAVYLCASSGRTGPFYGYTFGSGTRLTVV.

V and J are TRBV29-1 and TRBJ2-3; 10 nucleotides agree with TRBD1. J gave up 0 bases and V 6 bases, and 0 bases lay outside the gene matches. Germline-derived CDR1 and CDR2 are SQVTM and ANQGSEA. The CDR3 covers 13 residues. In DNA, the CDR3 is TGCAGCGTGGGACAGGGGAGCACAGATACGCAGTATTTT. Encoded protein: CSVGQGSTDTQYF.

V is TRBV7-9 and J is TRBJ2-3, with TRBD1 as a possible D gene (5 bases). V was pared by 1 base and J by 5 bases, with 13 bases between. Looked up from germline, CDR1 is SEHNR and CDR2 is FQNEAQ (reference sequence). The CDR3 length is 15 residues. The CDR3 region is CASSLGGALRDTQYF. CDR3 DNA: TGTGCCAGCAGCTTAGGGGGCGCCCTCCGAGATACGCAGTATTTT.

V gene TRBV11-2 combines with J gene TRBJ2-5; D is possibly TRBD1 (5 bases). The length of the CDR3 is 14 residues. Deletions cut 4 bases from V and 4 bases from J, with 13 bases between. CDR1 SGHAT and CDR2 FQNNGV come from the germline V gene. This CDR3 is CASSWTLGLETQYF. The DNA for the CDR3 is TGTGCCAGCAGCTGGACATTGGGGTTAGAGACCCAGTACTTC.

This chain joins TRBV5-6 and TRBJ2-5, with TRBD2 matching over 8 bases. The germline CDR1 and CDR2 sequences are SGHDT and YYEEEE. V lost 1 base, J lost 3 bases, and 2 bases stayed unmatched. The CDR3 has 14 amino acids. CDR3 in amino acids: CASSLIGREETQYF. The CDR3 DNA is TGTGCCAGCAGCTTGATCGGGAGGGAAGAGACCCAGTACTTC.